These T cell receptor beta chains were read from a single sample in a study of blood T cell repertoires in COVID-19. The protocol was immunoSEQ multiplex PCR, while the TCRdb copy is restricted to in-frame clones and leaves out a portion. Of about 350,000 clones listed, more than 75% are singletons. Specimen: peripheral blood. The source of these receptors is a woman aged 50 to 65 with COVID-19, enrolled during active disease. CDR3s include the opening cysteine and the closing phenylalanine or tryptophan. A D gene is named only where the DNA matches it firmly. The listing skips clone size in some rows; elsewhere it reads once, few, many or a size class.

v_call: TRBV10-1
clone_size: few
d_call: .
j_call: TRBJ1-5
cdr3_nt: TGCGCCAGCAGTGAGGGACTCAATCAGCCCCAGCATTTT
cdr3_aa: CASSEGLNQPQHF

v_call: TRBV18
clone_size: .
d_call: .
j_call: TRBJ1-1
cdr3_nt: TGTGCCAGCTCACTATTAGAACCCTCTGAAGCTTTCTTT
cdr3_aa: CASSLLEPSEAFF

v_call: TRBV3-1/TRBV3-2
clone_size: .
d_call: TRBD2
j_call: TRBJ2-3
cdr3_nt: TGTGCCAGCAGCCGCCTAGCGGGAGACACCCGGGATACGCAGTATTTT
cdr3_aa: CASSRLAGDTRDTQYF

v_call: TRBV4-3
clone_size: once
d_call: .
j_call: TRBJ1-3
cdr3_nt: TGCGCCAGCAGCCAAGGACAGGGAAACACCATATATTTT
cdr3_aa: CASSQGQGNTIYF

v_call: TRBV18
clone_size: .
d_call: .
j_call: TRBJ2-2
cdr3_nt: TGTGCCAGCTCATCACAAAGGGGTCTCACCGGGGAGCTGTTTTTT
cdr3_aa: CASSSQRGLTGELFF

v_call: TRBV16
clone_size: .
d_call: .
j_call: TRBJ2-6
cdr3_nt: TGTGCCAGCAGCCAAGGCCCCGGGGCCAACGTCCTGACTTTC
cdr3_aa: CASSQGPGANVLTF

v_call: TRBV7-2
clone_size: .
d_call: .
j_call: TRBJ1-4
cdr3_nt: TGTGCCAGCAGCTTAGTGGGTCAGGGAAGGGTAAAACTGTTTTTT
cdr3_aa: CASSLVGQGRVKLFF

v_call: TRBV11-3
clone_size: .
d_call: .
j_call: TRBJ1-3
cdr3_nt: TGTGCCAGCGAGGGACACGGTCCCTCTGGAAACACCATATATTTT
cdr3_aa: CASEGHGPSGNTIYF

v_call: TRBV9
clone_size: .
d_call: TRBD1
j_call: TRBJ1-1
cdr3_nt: TGTGCCAGCAGCGCTCAGGGACAGGGGAGCACTGAAGCTTTCTTT
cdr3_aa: CASSAQGQGSTEAFF

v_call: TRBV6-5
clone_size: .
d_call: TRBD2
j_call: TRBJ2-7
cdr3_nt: TGTGCCAGCAATGTTGGCGGGAGCGGCTCCTACGAGCAGTACTTC
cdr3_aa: CASNVGGSGSYEQYF

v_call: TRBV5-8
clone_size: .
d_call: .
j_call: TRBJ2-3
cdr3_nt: TGTGCCAGCAGCTTGGGGTCGGGTTCGACAGGTCTAATGGATACGCAGTATTTT
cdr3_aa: CASSLGSGSTGLMDTQYF

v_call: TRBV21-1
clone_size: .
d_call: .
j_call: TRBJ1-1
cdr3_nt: TGTGCCAGCAACCTTACCCGGGGGTCGACTAAGGATATGAACACTGAAGCTTTCTTT
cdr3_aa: CASNLTRGSTKDMNTEAFF

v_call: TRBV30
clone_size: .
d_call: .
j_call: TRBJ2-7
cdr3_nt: TGTGCCTGGAGTGTAGGCAGGGACTACGAGCAGTACTTC
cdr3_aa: CAWSVGRDYEQYF

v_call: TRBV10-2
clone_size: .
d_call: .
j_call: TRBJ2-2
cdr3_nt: TGCGCCAGCACAGGAGGGAGGACGGGCACCGGGGAGCTGTTTTTT
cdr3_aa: CASTGGRTGTGELFF

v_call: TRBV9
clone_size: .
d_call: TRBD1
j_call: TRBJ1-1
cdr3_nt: TGTGCCAGCAGCGGGGACAGCTACACTGAAGCTTTCTTT
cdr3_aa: CASSGDSYTEAFF

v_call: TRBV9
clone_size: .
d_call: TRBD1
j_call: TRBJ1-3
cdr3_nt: TGTGCCAGCAGCGCTACAGGGGGAAGTTCTGGAAACACCATATATTTT
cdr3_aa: CASSATGGSSGNTIYF

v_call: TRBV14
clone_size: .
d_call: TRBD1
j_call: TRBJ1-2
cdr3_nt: TGTGCCAGCAGCCAAGGTGGGGACAGGTATAACTATGGCTACACCTTC
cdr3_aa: CASSQGGDRYNYGYTF

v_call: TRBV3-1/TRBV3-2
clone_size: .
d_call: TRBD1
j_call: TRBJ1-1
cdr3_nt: TGTGCCAGCAGCTCCCTTAGAGGGGGCAGGACGAACACTGAAGCTTTCTTT
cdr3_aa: CASSSLRGGRTNTEAFF

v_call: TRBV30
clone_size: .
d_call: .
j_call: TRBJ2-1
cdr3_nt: TGTGCCTGGACTACGGGGTTTCGCTCCTACAATGAGCAGTTCTTC
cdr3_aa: CAWTTGFRSYNEQFF

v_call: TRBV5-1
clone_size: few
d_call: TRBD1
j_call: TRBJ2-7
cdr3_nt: TGCGCCAGCAGCCCGGGCGGGACAGGGATTAACGAGCAGTACTTC
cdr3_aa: CASSPGGTGINEQYF

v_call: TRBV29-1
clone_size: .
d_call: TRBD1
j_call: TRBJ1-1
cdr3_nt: TGCAGCGTCGGACAGGGAGACACTGAAGCTTTCTTT
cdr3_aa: CSVGQGDTEAFF

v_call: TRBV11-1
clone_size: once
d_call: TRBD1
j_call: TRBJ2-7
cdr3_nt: TGTGCCAGCAGCAACGGACAGGGGCTGACCTACGAGCAGTACTTC
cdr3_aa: CASSNGQGLTYEQYF

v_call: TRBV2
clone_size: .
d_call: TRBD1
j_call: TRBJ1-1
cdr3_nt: TGTGCCAGCAGTGGACAGGGGGCGCAAGACACTGAAGCTTTCTTT
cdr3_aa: CASSGQGAQDTEAFF

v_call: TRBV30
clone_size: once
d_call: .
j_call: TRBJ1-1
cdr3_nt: TGTGCCTGGAGTGTCAGGGTAATGGCTGAAGCTTTCTTT
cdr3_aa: CAWSVRVMAEAFF

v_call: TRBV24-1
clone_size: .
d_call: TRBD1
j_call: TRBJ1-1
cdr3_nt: TGTGCCACCAGTGATCGACAGGGGGGGCGAGCTTTCTTT
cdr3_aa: CATSDRQGGRAFF

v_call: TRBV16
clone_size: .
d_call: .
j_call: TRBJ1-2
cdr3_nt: TGTGCCAGCAGCCAATCGCGGCAGCCCCAAACCTATGGCTACACCTTC
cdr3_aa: CASSQSRQPQTYGYTF

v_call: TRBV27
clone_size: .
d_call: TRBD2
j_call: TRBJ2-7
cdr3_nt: TGTGCCAGCATGGTAGCGGGAGGTAGTTCCTACGAGCAGTACTTC
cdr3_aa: CASMVAGGSSYEQYF

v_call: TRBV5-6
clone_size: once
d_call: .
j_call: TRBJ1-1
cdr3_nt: TGTGCCAGCAGCTTCAGGGTGACTGAAGCTTTCTTT
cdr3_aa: CASSFRVTEAFF

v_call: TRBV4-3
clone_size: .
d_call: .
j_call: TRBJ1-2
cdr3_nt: TGCGCCAGCAGCCAAGATTCCTCGACAGCATTTAACTATGGCTACACCTTC
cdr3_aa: CASSQDSSTAFNYGYTF

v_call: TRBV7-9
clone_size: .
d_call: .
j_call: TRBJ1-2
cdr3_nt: TGTGCCAGCAGCCCCCGGGTGATTATGCCGGACACGCGCTATGGCTACACCTTC
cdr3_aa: CASSPRVIMPDTRYGYTF

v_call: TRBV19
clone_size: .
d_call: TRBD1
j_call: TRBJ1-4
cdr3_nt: TGTGCCAGTCGACAGGGGGCAGGCACTAATGAAAAACTGTTTTTT
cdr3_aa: CASRQGAGTNEKLFF

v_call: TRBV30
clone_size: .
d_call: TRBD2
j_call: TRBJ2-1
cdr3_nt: TGTGCCTGGAGAGCGGGAGGGCAGGGAAATGAGCAGTTCTTC
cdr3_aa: CAWRAGGQGNEQFF

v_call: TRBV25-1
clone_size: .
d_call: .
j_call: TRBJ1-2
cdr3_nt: TGTGCCAGCAGTGACAGGGCACACTATGGCTACACCTTC
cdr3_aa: CASSDRAHYGYTF

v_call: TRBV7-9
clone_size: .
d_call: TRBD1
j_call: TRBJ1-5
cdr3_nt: TGTGCCAGCACCCAGGGACAGGATTACAATCAGCCCCAGCATTTT
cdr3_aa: CASTQGQDYNQPQHF

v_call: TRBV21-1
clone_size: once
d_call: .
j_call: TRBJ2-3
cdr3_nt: TGTGCCAGCAGCAAACCGAGGTTTCTTAGCGGGAGGGTTAGCACAGATACGCAGTATTTT
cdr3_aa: CASSKPRFLSGRVSTDTQYF

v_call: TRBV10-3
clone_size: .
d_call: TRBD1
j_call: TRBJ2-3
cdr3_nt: TGTGCCATCAGTGAGTCGGACAGGGGTACAGATACGCAGTATTTT
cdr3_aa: CAISESDRGTDTQYF

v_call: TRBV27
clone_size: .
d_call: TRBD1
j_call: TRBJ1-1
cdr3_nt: TGTGCCAGCAGTCGGACAGGGTTACAGACTGAAGCTTTCTTT
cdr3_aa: CASSRTGLQTEAFF

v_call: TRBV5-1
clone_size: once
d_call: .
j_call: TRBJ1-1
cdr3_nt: TGCGCCAGCAGCTTGAATGCAGGGACGCGGGGCGGTACTGAAGCTTTCTTT
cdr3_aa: CASSLNAGTRGGTEAFF

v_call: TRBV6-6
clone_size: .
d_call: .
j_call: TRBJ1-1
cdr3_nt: TGTGCCAGCAGTCGTGGCTCAGGGAAAGTTCTTCACACTGAAGCTTTCTTT
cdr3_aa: CASSRGSGKVLHTEAFF

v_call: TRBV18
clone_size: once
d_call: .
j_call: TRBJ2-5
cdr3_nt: TGTGCCAGCTCACCACGGACCGGGGGAGAGACCCAGTACTTC
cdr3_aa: CASSPRTGGETQYF

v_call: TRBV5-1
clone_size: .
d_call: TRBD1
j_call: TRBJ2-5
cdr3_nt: TGCGCCAGCAGCTTGGGGGACAGGTCGGGGGAGACCCAGTACTTC
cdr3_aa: CASSLGDRSGETQYF

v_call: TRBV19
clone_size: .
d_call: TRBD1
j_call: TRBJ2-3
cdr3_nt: TGTGCCAGTAGTACCAGGACAGGGTCAGATACGCAGTATTTT
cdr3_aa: CASSTRTGSDTQYF

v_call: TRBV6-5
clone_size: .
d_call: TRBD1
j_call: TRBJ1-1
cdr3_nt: TGTGCCAGCAGTCGTGGGACAGGAGGTACGGAAGCTTTCTTT
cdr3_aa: CASSRGTGGTEAFF

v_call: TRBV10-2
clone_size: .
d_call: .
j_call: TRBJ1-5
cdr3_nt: TGCGCCAGCAGTGATAGAACCCGGGGATTCAATCAGCCCCAGCATTTT
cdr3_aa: CASSDRTRGFNQPQHF

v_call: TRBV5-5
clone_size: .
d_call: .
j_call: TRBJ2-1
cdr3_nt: TGTGCCAGCAGCCATCAGCGGGCCAGGAACTCCGAGCCCTACAATGAGCAGTTCTTC
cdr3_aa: CASSHQRARNSEPYNEQFF

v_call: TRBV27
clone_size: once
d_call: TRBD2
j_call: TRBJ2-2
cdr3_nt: TGTGCCAGCACTTCATGGGGGGGTCGGGGCACCGGGGAGCTGTTTTTT
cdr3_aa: CASTSWGGRGTGELFF

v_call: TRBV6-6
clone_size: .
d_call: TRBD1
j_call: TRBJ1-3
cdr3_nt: TGTGCCAGCAGCAAGGGACAGCGGAGGGAGGGAAACACCATATATTTT
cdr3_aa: CASSKGQRREGNTIYF

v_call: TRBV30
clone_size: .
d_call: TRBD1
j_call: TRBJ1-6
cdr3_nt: TGTGCCTGGAGTTACAGGGGGGTTCGGGATTCACCCCTCCACTTT
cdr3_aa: CAWSYRGVRDSPLHF

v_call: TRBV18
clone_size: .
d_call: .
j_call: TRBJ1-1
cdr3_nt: TGTGCCAGCTCACCCCTCCGGGATATGAACACTGAAGCTTTCTTT
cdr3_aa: CASSPLRDMNTEAFF

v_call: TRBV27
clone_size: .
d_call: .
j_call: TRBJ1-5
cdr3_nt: TGTGCCAGCAGTTTATTGGCCAATAGCAATCAGCCCCAGCATTTT
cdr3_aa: CASSLLANSNQPQHF

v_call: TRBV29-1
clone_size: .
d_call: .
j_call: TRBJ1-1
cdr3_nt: TGCAGCGTCCACCGGGGAAACACTGAAGCTTTCTTT
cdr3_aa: CSVHRGNTEAFF

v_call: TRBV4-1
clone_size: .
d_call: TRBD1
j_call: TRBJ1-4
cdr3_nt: TGCGCCAGCAGCCGAACACCGGGACAGGGTGACGAAAAACTGTTTTTT
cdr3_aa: CASSRTPGQGDEKLFF

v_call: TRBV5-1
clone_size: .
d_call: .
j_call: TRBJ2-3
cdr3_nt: TGCGCCAGCAGCTTGGATACCGGGAGTTCAGATACGCAGTATTTT
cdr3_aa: CASSLDTGSSDTQYF

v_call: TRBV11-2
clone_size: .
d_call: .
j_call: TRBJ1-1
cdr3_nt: TGTGCCAGCAGCTTAGGCGACAGCCTGAACACTGAAGCTTTCTTT
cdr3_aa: CASSLGDSLNTEAFF

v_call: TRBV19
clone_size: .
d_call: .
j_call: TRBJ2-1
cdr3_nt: TGTGCCAGTAGTAGTGGGCGCACCTACAATGAGCAGTTCTTC
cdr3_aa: CASSSGRTYNEQFF

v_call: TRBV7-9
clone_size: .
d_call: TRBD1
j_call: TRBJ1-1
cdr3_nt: TGTGCCAGCAGCCTCGCCGGACAGGGCACTGAAGCTTTCTTT
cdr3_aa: CASSLAGQGTEAFF

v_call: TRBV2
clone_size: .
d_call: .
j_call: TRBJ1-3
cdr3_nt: TGTGCCAGCAGTGACCAGGGCTTCCGAGGAAACACCATATATTTT
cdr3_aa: CASSDQGFRGNTIYF

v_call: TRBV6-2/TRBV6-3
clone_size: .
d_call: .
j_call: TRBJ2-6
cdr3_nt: TGTGCCAGCAGTTACCCCCCGGGCAGGACACTCTCTGGGGCCAACGTCCTGACTTTC
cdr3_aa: CASSYPPGRTLSGANVLTF

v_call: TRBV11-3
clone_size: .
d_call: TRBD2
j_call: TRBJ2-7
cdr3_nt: TGTGCCAGCAGCGTTGAGGGCGGGAGGGCCGAGCAGTACTTC
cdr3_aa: CASSVEGGRAEQYF

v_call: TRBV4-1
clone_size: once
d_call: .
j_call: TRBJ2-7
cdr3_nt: TGCGCCAGCAGCTTAAAGACGGGTTTTGGATACGAGCAGTACTTC
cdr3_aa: CASSLKTGFGYEQYF